The rows below give T cell receptor beta chains drawn from one sample of a study of blood T cell repertoires in COVID-19. The protocol was immunoSEQ multiplex PCR, while the TCRdb copy is restricted to in-frame clones and leaves out a portion. Here the sample spans 250,000 to 300,000 clones, roughly 89% being singletons. Sequenced material: peripheral blood. Receptor source: a woman in her thirties or forties who had recovered from COVID-19. Both conserved end residues are part of each CDR3. D genes are given only for firm matches. Expanded clones get a size class; other rows say once, few or many, or leave the size out.

NA	TRBV27	TRBD1	TRBJ2-2	TGTGCCAGCAGCCGTCGACAGGGGTCACTTTCAATTAACACCGGGGAGCTGTTTTTT	CASSRRQGSLSINTGELFF
NA	TRBV2	NA	TRBJ1-5	TGTGCCAGCAGCAAGGACACTTATAGCAATCAGCCCCAGCATTTT	CASSKDTYSNQPQHF
NA	TRBV9	NA	TRBJ2-5	TGTGCCAGCAGCGTAAATGTTATGGACGGCGGGACCCAAGAGACCCAGTACTTC	CASSVNVMDGGTQETQYF
once	TRBV6-5	NA	TRBJ1-5	TGTGCCAGCAAGTTGGCTCATGGCAATCAGCCCCAGCATTTT	CASKLAHGNQPQHF
NA	TRBV5-6	NA	TRBJ2-7	TGTGCCAGCAGTTACACAGGGATCCACGAGCAGTACTTC	CASSYTGIHEQYF
NA	TRBV6-5	NA	TRBJ2-7	TGTGCCAGCAGTTACTCGGTACAGGGCGGGGAGCAGTACTTC	CASSYSVQGGEQYF
NA	TRBV6-5	TRBD1	TRBJ1-4	TGTGCCAGCAGTTCCCCGGGGACAGGGGATGAAAAACTGTTTTTT	CASSSPGTGDEKLFF
few	TRBV29-1	NA	TRBJ1-4	TGCAGCGGCCTAGGGGGGAGGGATGAAAAACTGTTTTTT	CSGLGGRDEKLFF
NA	TRBV7-3	NA	TRBJ2-6	TGTGCCAGCAGCTTAATCCCAGGGATATCTGGGGCCAACGTCCTGACTTTC	CASSLIPGISGANVLTF
NA	TRBV24-1	TRBD1	TRBJ1-2	TGTGCCACCAGTGATGCGGGACAGGGGGCCGATGGCTACACCTTC	CATSDAGQGADGYTF
NA	TRBV24-1	NA	TRBJ2-5	TGTGCCACCCAGAGGACGGTTGGCGGGGAGACCCAGTACTTC	CATQRTVGGETQYF
few	TRBV9	NA	TRBJ2-1	TGTGCCAGCAGCGACGGGTCCTACAATGAGCAGTTCTTC	CASSDGSYNEQFF
NA	TRBV28	NA	TRBJ2-7	TGTGCCAGCAGTCCCCCCGGTTACGAGCAGTACTTC	CASSPPGYEQYF
NA	TRBV11-2	TRBD2	TRBJ2-5	TGTGCCAGCAGCTTAATCCCTAGCGGGGAGGAGACCCAGTACTTC	CASSLIPSGEETQYF
NA	TRBV7-9	NA	TRBJ2-4	TGTGCCAGCAGCTTTGGACTGGACAAAAACATTCAGTACTTC	CASSFGLDKNIQYF
once	TRBV29-1	NA	TRBJ2-3	TGCAGCGTTTTGGGCGGGGGAAGGGGGGATACGCAGTATTTT	CSVLGGGRGDTQYF
NA	TRBV3-1/TRBV3-2	NA	TRBJ2-1	TGTGCCAGCAGTCTGACCGGGTTTTACAATGAGCAGTTCTTC	CASSLTGFYNEQFF
NA	TRBV3-1/TRBV3-2	NA	TRBJ2-7	TGTGCCAGCAGCCGCGGCAGGGGCTACGAGCAGTACTTC	CASSRGRGYEQYF
NA	TRBV3-1/TRBV3-2	TRBD2	TRBJ2-7	TGTGCCAGCAGCCCCGGTTCCGGACTAGTGAGTGGCGAGCAGTACTTC	CASSPGSGLVSGEQYF
NA	TRBV19	TRBD2	TRBJ2-2	TGTGCCAGTAGTATTTTCGGGGGAGGGGAGGAGCTGTTTTTT	CASSIFGGGEELFF
once	TRBV19	TRBD1	TRBJ2-7	TGTGCCAGTAGTACCCCCGACAGGGCCTACGAGCAGTACTTC	CASSTPDRAYEQYF
NA	TRBV7-3	TRBD1	TRBJ2-3	TGTGCCAGCAGCAGGACAGGGGATATAACAGATACGCAGTATTTT	CASSRTGDITDTQYF
NA	TRBV11-2	TRBD1	TRBJ1-2	TGTGCCAGCAGCAAGGGACAGGAGGATGGCTACACCTTC	CASSKGQEDGYTF
NA	TRBV7-9	TRBD2	TRBJ2-1	TGTGCCAGCAGCTTACGGCTGGGACTAGGGACCGTATCCTACAATGAGCAGTTCTTC	CASSLRLGLGTVSYNEQFF
NA	TRBV5-4	NA	TRBJ2-3	TGTGCCAGCAGCTCCCCTCTAGGTAGCACAGATACGCAGTATTTT	CASSSPLGSTDTQYF
NA	TRBV6-1	TRBD2	TRBJ2-1	TGTGCCAGCAGTGTAGAGGGGGCAGGGACTAGCGGGTCCAATGAGCAGTTCTTC	CASSVEGAGTSGSNEQFF
few	TRBV2	TRBD2	TRBJ2-5	TGTGCCAGCCGTCGAGAGGGCGGGAGGGCCGGTGAGACCCAGTACTTC	CASRREGGRAGETQYF
NA	TRBV18	TRBD2	TRBJ2-3	TGTGCCAGCTCATGGACTGTAGCGGGAGGGCGCGGCACAGATACGCAGTATTTT	CASSWTVAGGRGTDTQYF
NA	TRBV7-9	TRBD2	TRBJ2-7	TGTGCCAGCAGTCCGCGGGAGGTACATTACGAGCAGTACTTC	CASSPREVHYEQYF
NA	TRBV7-9	TRBD1	TRBJ1-4	TGTGCCAGCAGCTTATCCGGGACAGGGACCGCCGATGAAAAACTGTTTTTT	CASSLSGTGTADEKLFF
NA	TRBV5-1	NA	TRBJ2-5	TGCGCCAGCAGCTTAGCGGCCCAAGAGACCCAGTACTTC	CASSLAAQETQYF
few	TRBV3-1/TRBV3-2	NA	TRBJ2-7	TGTGCCAGCAGCCAAGATAGGCAGGACGGGACCTACGAGCAGTACTTC	CASSQDRQDGTYEQYF
NA	TRBV7-9	NA	TRBJ2-7	TGTGCCAGCAGCTTAGGGGCAGGGGCCGAGCAGTACTTC	CASSLGAGAEQYF
NA	TRBV19	TRBD1	TRBJ1-5	TGTGCCTCTGGGGTTGGGGACAGAGTGAGGCAGCCCCAGCATTTT	CASGVGDRVRQPQHF
NA	TRBV25-1	TRBD2	TRBJ2-1	TGTGCCAGCAGTTCCCCGGGACTAGCGGGAGGTAATGAGCAGTTCTTC	CASSSPGLAGGNEQFF
NA	TRBV5-4	TRBD1	TRBJ1-2	TGTGCCAGCAGCTGGTTGGGGACAGGCTATGGCTACACCTTC	CASSWLGTGYGYTF
NA	TRBV27	TRBD1	TRBJ1-5	TGTGCCAGCAGCCAAACCGCCAGGGGGCACCAGCCCCAGCATTTT	CASSQTARGHQPQHF
NA	TRBV10-3	TRBD2	TRBJ2-7	TGTGCCATCAGTGAACTAGCGGGGAGCTCCTACGAGCAGTACTTC	CAISELAGSSYEQYF
NA	TRBV27	NA	TRBJ1-6	TGTGCCAGCAGGACCGCCGGGGGAACCTATAATTCACCCCTCCACTTT	CASRTAGGTYNSPLHF
NA	TRBV27	TRBD2	TRBJ2-7	TGTGCCAGCAGTTTCGCGGGGGTTGAGTACGAGCAGTACTTC	CASSFAGVEYEQYF
NA	TRBV11-2	TRBD2	TRBJ2-1	TGTGCCAGCAGCTTTAGCGGGGGGGGTTACAATGAGCAGTTCTTC	CASSFSGGGYNEQFF
NA	TRBV19	NA	TRBJ2-6	TGTGCCAGTAGCACAAGTCCCGGGACAAGCTCTGGGGCCAACGTCCTGACTTTC	CASSTSPGTSSGANVLTF
NA	TRBV5-1	TRBD1	TRBJ1-1	TGCGCCAGCAGCTTGGATTTCTCGACAGGGGCTTTCTTT	CASSLDFSTGAFF
NA	TRBV7-8	TRBD2	TRBJ2-7	TGTGCCAGCAGCCCGGGACTAGCGGATTCCTACGAGCAGTACTTC	CASSPGLADSYEQYF
NA	TRBV24-1	NA	TRBJ2-3	TGTGCCACCAGTTCAAACCCGCGGGATAGTCGGCCAGATACGCAGTATTTT	CATSSNPRDSRPDTQYF
once	TRBV15	NA	TRBJ2-3	TGTGCCACCAGCAGAGGTTCGGATACGCAGTATTTT	CATSRGSDTQYF
NA	TRBV30	NA	TRBJ2-6	TGTGCCTACGCGAGGGTGACTGGGGCCAACGTCCTGACTTTC	CAYARVTGANVLTF
NA	TRBV19	TRBD2	TRBJ2-7	TGTGCCAGTAGTATTCACGGACTAGCGCTATCCTACGAGCAGTACTTC	CASSIHGLALSYEQYF
NA	TRBV15	TRBD2	TRBJ2-3	TGTGCCACCAGCAGAGATTGGGCTAGCGGAAAAAACACAGATACGCAGTATTTT	CATSRDWASGKNTDTQYF
NA	TRBV7-8	TRBD1	TRBJ1-4	TGTGCCAGCAGCTTAGGGGACAGCCGTAATGAAAAACTGTTTTTT	CASSLGDSRNEKLFF
NA	TRBV19	NA	TRBJ2-5	TGTGCCAGTAGTATTATCTACAGGGAGGGGACCCAGTACTTC	CASSIIYREGTQYF
NA	TRBV6-5	TRBD1	TRBJ1-5	TGTGCCAGCAGCAAACAGGGGAGCAATCAGCCCCAGCATTTT	CASSKQGSNQPQHF
NA	TRBV19	TRBD2	TRBJ2-2	TGTGCCAGTAGTACTAGCGGGACCGGGGAGCTGTTTTTT	CASSTSGTGELFF
NA	TRBV9	NA	TRBJ2-1	TGTGCCAGCAGGGCCAGTGCCGGGGAGCAGTTCTTC	CASRASAGEQFF
NA	TRBV7-9	NA	TRBJ2-1	TGTGCCAGCAGCATCAAGCGGGCCCCCTACAATGAGCAGTTCTTC	CASSIKRAPYNEQFF
few	TRBV11-3	TRBD2	TRBJ2-1	TGTGCCAGCAGCTTAACTAGCGGGAGCTCCTACAATGAGCAGTTCTTC	CASSLTSGSSYNEQFF